The rows below give T cell receptor beta chains drawn from one sample of a study of T cell repertoires in cytomegalovirus infection. Each CDR3 protein gets one entry after TCRdb re-called the reads with MiXCR. The repertoire holds approximately 400,000 distinct CDR3 sequences, with approximately 31% as singletons. The material sequenced was PBMCs. The source of these receptors is a human donor in good health (CMV status not recorded). Some clones in this sample may be carry-over from other donors' samples. CDR3s include the opening cysteine and the closing phenylalanine or tryptophan. The order of the fields is J gene, clone size, D gene, V gene, CDR3 DNA, CDR3 protein. D genes are given only for firm matches. Expanded clones get a size class; other rows say once, few or many, or leave the size out.

TRBJ1-5 many - TRBV7-2 TGTGCCAGCAGCAGGGACACTAGCAATCAGCCCCAGCATTTT CASSRDTSNQPQHF
TRBJ2-2 - - TRBV4-1 TGTGCCAGCAGCCAAGATCTACATTCGAACACCGGGGAGCTGTTTTTT CASSQDLHSNTGELFF
TRBJ2-3 - - TRBV7-2 TGTGCCAGCGGCCCCGGGACTGCAAGCACAGATACGCAGTATTTT CASGPGTASTDTQYF
TRBJ1-5 many - TRBV7-8 TGTGCCAGCAGCCCAACCCCCGGACACGATAGCAATCAGCCCCAGCATTTT CASSPTPGHDSNQPQHF
TRBJ1-1 few - TRBV6-1 TGTGCCACAAGTTCTCAGGGCACTGAAGCTTTCTTT CATSSQGTEAFF
TRBJ1-1 many - TRBV7-6 TGTGCCAGCAGCCATACCCACGGGGGCACTGAAGCTTTCTTT CASSHTHGGTEAFF
TRBJ2-3 few - TRBV12-3/TRBV12-4 TGTGCCAGCAGTCGGAAGGCAGATACGCAGTATTTT CASSRKADTQYF
TRBJ1-6 few - TRBV28 TGTGCCAGCACCCCAGGGGCCTCTAATTCACCCCTCCACTTT CASTPGASNSPLHF
TRBJ2-5 many TRBD2 TRBV4-3 TGCGCCAGCAGCCAAGGTCCCCCCTGGACTAGCGGGGGCCGATGGGAGACCCAGTACTTC CASSQGPPWTSGGRWETQYF
TRBJ1-5 - - TRBV28 TGTGCCAGCACCATGGACAGTTTGAGGCCCCAGCATTTT CASTMDSLRPQHF
TRBJ1-6 - - TRBV7-6 TGTGCCAGCAGCTTAGAAGGATCGGGACCTAATTCACCCCTCCACTTT CASSLEGSGPNSPLHF
TRBJ2-2 - - TRBV2 TGTACCAGCAGCCCAGACACCGGGGAGCTGTTTTTT CTSSPDTGELFF
TRBJ2-7 - - TRBV27 TGTGCCAGCAGTCCGACCCCCAGGGGCGAGCAGTACTTC CASSPTPRGEQYF
TRBJ1-1 - TRBD1 TRBV7-6 TGTGCCAGAAGGGGACAGATGAACACTGAAGATTTCTTT CARRGQMNTEDFF
TRBJ1-6 few - TRBV5-1 TGCGCCAGCAGCCCGACACCTCAGCGTAATTCACCCCTCCACTTT CASSPTPQRNSPLHF
TRBJ1-3 many - TRBV7-3 TGTGCCAGCAGCACAACCGCAGGGGCTGGAAACACCATATATTTT CASSTTAGAGNTIYF
TRBJ2-3 - TRBD2 TRBV7-2 TGTGCCAGCAGCCCGAAGGCGCGGGGGGGCAGGGATACGCAGTATTTT CASSPKARGGRDTQYF
TRBJ2-7 few TRBD1 TRBV7-2 TGTGCCAGCAGCTTAGGGGGACAGGCGTACGAGCAGTACTTC CASSLGGQAYEQYF
TRBJ1-2 many - TRBV7-8 TGTGCCAGCAGCTTAGATGGGGTTGGCTATGGCTACACCTTC CASSLDGVGYGYTF
TRBJ1-1 few TRBD1 TRBV29-1 TGCAGCGTTGAAAAACAGTGGACAGGGTCGAACACTGAAGCTTTCTTT CSVEKQWTGSNTEAFF
TRBJ2-2 few - TRBV7-6 TGTGCCAGCAGTCGGGCGGGAACAGCTAACACCGGGGAGCTGTTTTTT CASSRAGTANTGELFF
TRBJ1-3 once - TRBV20-1 TGCAGTGCTAGGACAGACAGCTCTGGAAACACCATATATTTT CSARTDSSGNTIYF
TRBJ2-5 - TRBD1 TRBV6-6 TGTGCCAGCAGTCCAACAGGGGGTTCTAAAGAGACCCAGTACTTC CASSPTGGSKETQYF
TRBJ1-1 many - TRBV7-2 TGTGCCAGCAGCTTGACTCAGGCGGGGAACACTGAAGCTTTCTTT CASSLTQAGNTEAFF
TRBJ2-3 - - TRBV24-1 TGTGCCACCAGTGATTTTGGGTCCACAGATACGCAGTATTTT CATSDFGSTDTQYF
TRBJ2-2 few - TRBV14 TGTGCCAGCAGCCAAGCTTCAGGGAACACCGGGGAGCTGTTTTTT CASSQASGNTGELFF
TRBJ1-2 many TRBD1 TRBV12-3/TRBV12-4 TGTGCCAGCAGCCGGGACAGCTATGGCTACACCTTC CASSRDSYGYTF
TRBJ1-1 many - TRBV7-9 TGTGCCAGCAGCTTACAGGCCAACACTGAAGCTTTCTTT CASSLQANTEAFF
TRBJ2-7 few - TRBV19 TGTGCCAGTACTCGAAGAATTAACTCCTACGAGCAGTACTTC CASTRRINSYEQYF
TRBJ1-2 - TRBD1 TRBV28 TGTGCCAGCAGTCTGTACAGGGGCATCTATGGCTACACCTTC CASSLYRGIYGYTF
TRBJ2-1 - TRBD2 TRBV12-3/TRBV12-4 TGTGCCAGCAGTGCGACTAGCTTGGGCAATGAGCAGTTCTTC CASSATSLGNEQFF
TRBJ2-2 many TRBD2 TRBV7-2 TGTGCCAGCAGCTTACCGGGACTAGCGGGGGGGCTCACCGGGGAGCTGTTTTTT CASSLPGLAGGLTGELFF
TRBJ2-7 - - TRBV12-3/TRBV12-4 TGTGCCAGCAGCCCTGGGTTCGGCTACGAGCAGTACTTC CASSPGFGYEQYF
TRBJ2-7 few TRBD1 TRBV27 TGTGCCAGCAGCTACGGACAGGGCGACGAGCAGTACTTC CASSYGQGDEQYF
TRBJ1-1 - - TRBV28 TGTGCCAGCAGAGTCCGAATCACTGAAGCTTTCTTT CASRVRITEAFF
TRBJ2-1 many - TRBV7-2 TGTGCCAGCAGCTTACGGGGGGCATCCTACAATGAGCAGTTCTTC CASSLRGASYNEQFF
TRBJ2-5 - - TRBV7-9 TGTGCCAGCAGCTTAACCCGGGCAGTGAAAGAGACCCAGTACTTC CASSLTRAVKETQYF
TRBJ1-3 few - TRBV7-2 TGTGCCAGCAGCTTGACGGGCCTACTCGGAAACACCATATATTTT CASSLTGLLGNTIYF
TRBJ1-4 - TRBD1 TRBV29-1 TGCAGCGTTGTAGTCAGGGGGCGCGGTGAAAAACTGTTTTTT CSVVVRGRGEKLFF
TRBJ2-5 - TRBD2 TRBV20-1 TGCAGTGCTAGAGATGGGCTAGCGGGGGTGTTGGGGAACCAAGAGACCCAGTACTTC CSARDGLAGVLGNQETQYF
TRBJ2-5 many TRBD2 TRBV7-2 TGTGCCAGCAGCTCCGGCCCAAGGACTAGCGGGGGTCGGGAGACCCAGTACTTC CASSSGPRTSGGRETQYF
TRBJ1-2 - - TRBV20-1 TGCAGTGCCAAGATGGGACGGGAGATCGGCTACACCTTC CSAKMGREIGYTF
TRBJ2-1 - TRBD1 TRBV27 TGTGCCCGCAGCTACAACAGGGGGCCGACCTACAATGAGCAGTTCTTC CARSYNRGPTYNEQFF
TRBJ2-2 - - TRBV15 TGTGCCACCAAATGGGCAAACAGTTACACCGGGGAGCTGTTTTTT CATKWANSYTGELFF
TRBJ2-3 - TRBD1 TRBV6-2/TRBV6-3 TGTGCCAGCAGCACATCAGGGGGCTGGACAGATACGCAGTATTTT CASSTSGGWTDTQYF
TRBJ2-5 few TRBD2 TRBV3-1 TGTGCCAGCAGCAAAGGACTAGCGCGATCCCAAGAGACCCAGTACTTC CASSKGLARSQETQYF
TRBJ1-2 - - TRBV6-1 TGTGCCAGCAGTGTAGAGGGCAGAGTCGTGATCTATGGCTACACCTTC CASSVEGRVVIYGYTF